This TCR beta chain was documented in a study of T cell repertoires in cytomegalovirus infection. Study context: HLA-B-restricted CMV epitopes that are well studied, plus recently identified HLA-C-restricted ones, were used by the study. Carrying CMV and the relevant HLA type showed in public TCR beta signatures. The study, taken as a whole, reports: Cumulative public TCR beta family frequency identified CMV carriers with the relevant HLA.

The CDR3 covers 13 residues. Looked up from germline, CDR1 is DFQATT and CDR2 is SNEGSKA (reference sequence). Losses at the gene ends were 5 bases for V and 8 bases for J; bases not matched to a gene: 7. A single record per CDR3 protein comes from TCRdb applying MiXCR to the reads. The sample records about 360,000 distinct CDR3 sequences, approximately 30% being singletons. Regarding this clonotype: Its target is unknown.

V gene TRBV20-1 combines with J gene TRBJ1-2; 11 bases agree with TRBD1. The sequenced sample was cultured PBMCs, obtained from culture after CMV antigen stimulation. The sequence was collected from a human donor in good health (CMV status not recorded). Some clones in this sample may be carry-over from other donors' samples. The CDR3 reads CSAAGQGARGYTF. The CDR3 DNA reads TGCAGTGCTGCAGGACAGGGGGCGAGGGGCTACACCTTC.